These 24 T cell receptor beta chains were all obtained from the same sample, sequenced in a study of blood T cell repertoires in COVID-19. Clones were sequenced by immunoSEQ multiplex PCR, and TCRdb holds only the in-frame ones, with some missing. The sample includes some 400,000 clones, about four fifths of them seen just once. The specimen sequenced was peripheral blood. The receptor source for this set is a human donor with acute or convalescent COVID-19. The donor label of this sample is uncertain.

CDR3 nucleotides: TGTGCCAGCAGCGTAGAGGTACAGGGGGCTAGAAATGAGCAGTTCTTC. It codes for CASSVEVQGARNEQFF. The chain uses TRBV9 and TRBJ2-1, with 9 bases fitting TRBD1. CDR1 is SGDLS and CDR2 is YYNGEE in the germline V gene. V was clipped by 0 bases and J by 7 bases; unmatched bases: 8. The CDR3 contains 16 residues.

The rearrangement joins TRBV29-1 to TRBJ1-2, with TRBD1 as a possible D gene (6 bases). This CDR3 is 15 amino acids long. Trimming stripped 7 bases from V and 3 bases from J, with 21 bases between. Germline values: CDR1 SQVTM, CDR2 ANQGSEA. DNA for the CDR3: TGCAGCGCGGGGGCCTGGGGAGGGGACCACTATGGCTACACCTTC. Translation: CSAGAWGGDHYGYTF.

V gene TRBV4-1 combines with J gene TRBJ1-4, with D tentatively TRBD1 (5 bases). The V gene lost 0 bases and the J gene lost 8 bases, with 16 bases spanning the gap. The CDR3 length is 16 residues. Germline V gene sequence: CDR1 MGHRA, CDR2 YSYEKL. DNA of the CDR3: TGCGCCAGCAGCCAAGAAAGGTCCCAGGGTCTAGAAAAACTGTTTTTT. This sequence encodes CASSQERSQGLEKLFF.

The chain has TRBV19 and TRBJ2-2, with D maybe TRBD1 (6 bases). V lost 7 bases and J 6 bases, leaving 18 bases between the germline ends. Germline CDR1 and CDR2: LNHDA and SQIVND (reference sequence). This CDR3 has 15 residues. The CDR3 loop is CASMGPGVFPGELFF. The CDR3 nucleotides read TGTGCCAGTATGGGGCCAGGGGTTTTTCCCGGGGAGCTGTTTTTT.

The chain is built from TRBV3-1 (or the pseudogene TRBV3-2) and TRBJ2-5; perhaps TRBD2 as D (6 bases). Trimming removed 4 bases at V and 2 bases at J, with 8 bases between. This CDR3 is built from 13 residues. Germline V gives CDR1 LGHDT, CDR2 YNNKEL (reference sequence). The CDR3 loop is CASSRTKQETQYF. In DNA form, the CDR3 reads TGTGCCAGCAGCCGGACTAAACAAGAGACCCAGTACTTC.

This chain connects TRBV4-1 to TRBJ1-3, with D perhaps TRBD1 (5 bases). The germline V gene has CDR1 MGHRA and CDR2 YSYEKL. The CDR3 sequence is 14 residues long. The V end lost 0 bases, the J end lost 6 bases, and 9 bases lay between the germline ends. This CDR3 reads CASSQEGRENTIYF. The DNA for the CDR3 is TGCGCCAGCAGCCAAGAGGGCAGGGAAAACACCATATATTTT.

The chain couples TRBV5-5 to TRBJ1-2; tentatively, D is TRBD1 (6 bases). Trimming shortened V by 2 bases and J by 4 bases, and 18 bases separated the two germline ends. This CDR3 spans 16 amino acids. CDR1 SGHKS and CDR2 YYEKEE come from the germline V gene (reference sequence). CDR3 nucleotide sequence: TGTGCCAGCAGCTTACGACCAGGGGAAAGGTTCTATGGCTACACCTTC. This sequence encodes CASSLRPGERFYGYTF.

The chain recombines TRBV30 with TRBJ1-3; D unresolved. Trimming took 0 bases from V and 1 from J, leaving 4 bases between them. The CDR3 has 13 amino acids. The germline CDR1 and CDR2 sequences are GTSNPN and SVGIG (reference sequence). The CDR3 spells CAWSVQSGNTIYF. In DNA form, the CDR3 reads TGTGCCTGGAGTGTACAATCTGGAAACACCATATATTTT.

The rearrangement joins TRBV3-1 (or the pseudogene TRBV3-2) to TRBJ1-3; 10 positions agree with TRBD1. The CDR3 contains 16 residues. J lost 7 bases, V lost 2 bases, and 8 bases had no gene match. CDR1 is LGHDT and CDR2 is YNNKEL in the germline V gene (reference sequence). The CDR3 region is CASSQTDRGITNTIYF. The CDR3 DNA reads TGTGCCAGCAGCCAAACGGACAGGGGGATTACGAACACCATATATTTT.

This chain links TRBV2 with TRBJ2-1; no clear D. The germline CDR1 and CDR2 sequences are SNHLY and FYNNEI. This CDR3 region has 14 residues. The V end was cut by 4 bases, the J end by 3 bases, with 10 bases between. The DNA of the CDR3 is TGTGCCAGCAGTGGTGCGGATCTCTACAATGAGCAGTTCTTC. As protein: CASSGADLYNEQFF.

The rearrangement uses TRBV28 and TRBJ1-2; 7 positions agree with TRBD1. Per germline, CDR1 MDHEN and CDR2 SYDVKM. After removal of 5 bases from V and 7 bases from J, the junction contained 7 bases not matched to a gene. The CDR3 consists of 13 residues. CDR3 coding DNA: TGTGCCAGCAGTCCCCAGGGGGTAGGTGGCTACACCTTC. Protein product: CASSPQGVGGYTF.

This chain joins TRBV29-1 and TRBJ2-7, with TRBD1 identical over 8 bases. Germline V CDR1 and CDR2: SQVTM, ANQGSEA. V was clipped by 8 bases and J by 3 bases; unmatched bases: 9. CDR3 size: 13 residues. In DNA, the CDR3 is TGCAGCTATACCGGACAGGGAAACTACGAGCAGTACTTC. This sequence encodes CSYTGQGNYEQYF.

CDR3 in amino acids: CASSPSGQINYGYTF. The DNA of the CDR3 is TGTGCCAGCTCACCATCCGGACAGATCAACTATGGCTACACCTTC. The chain couples TRBV18 to TRBJ1-2; possibly TRBD1 for D (6 bases). The V and J ends lost 2 bases and 2 bases respectively, with 12 bases between them. CDR1 and CDR2 (germline): KGHSH, LQKENI. This CDR3 has 15 amino acids.

This clone has ten or more counts. The chain has TRBV3-1 (or the pseudogene TRBV3-2) and TRBJ2-7, with 10 bases fitting TRBD2. CDR3 length: 13 amino acids. Per germline, CDR1 LGHDT and CDR2 YNNKEL (reference sequence). V was clipped by 2 bases and J by 6 bases; unmatched bases: 1. CDR3 loop: CASSQLAGVEQYF. Here the CDR3 DNA reads TGTGCCAGCAGCCAACTAGCGGGAGTCGAGCAGTACTTC.

The chain carries TRBV6-5 and TRBJ1-1; 10 positions agree with TRBD1. From germline, CDR1 is MNHEY and CDR2 SVGAGI. This CDR3 is built from 14 residues. The J segment lost 1 base and the V segment lost 4 bases, leaving 0 bases of the junction unmatched. This CDR3 is CASSWDRGNTEAFF. The CDR3 DNA reads TGTGCCAGCAGTTGGGACAGGGGGAACACTGAAGCTTTCTTT.

On this clone: Mismatch with germline at one junction end may stem from a read error. This rearrangement joins TRBV5-1 to TRBJ2-7, with 9 bases matching TRBD1. Germline assignment: CDR1 SGHRS and CDR2 YFSETQ. This CDR3 is built from 13 residues. DNA for the CDR3: TGCGCCAGCAGCTTGGCTCCCGGGACAGGGCTTAGGTTC. Translating gives CASSLAPGTGLRF.

The gene calls are TRBV3-1 (or the pseudogene TRBV3-2) and TRBJ1-2; TRBD1 agrees at 7 bases. Germline V lookup: CDR1 LGHDT, CDR2 YNNKEL (reference sequence). V shed 1 base and J 1 base; nucleotides not matched to a gene: 12. The CDR3 totals 18 residues. The CDR3 nucleotides are TGTGCCAGCAGCCAAGTTGGGGCAGGGGGTGAATTTAACTATGGCTACACCTTC. As protein: CASSQVGAGGEFNYGYTF.

This chain links TRBV30 with TRBJ1-2; D remains unclear. There are 15 residues in the CDR3. Germline V gene data show CDR1 as GTSNPN and CDR2 as SVGIG (reference sequence). V lost 2 bases and J 7 bases, leaving 20 bases between the germline ends. The CDR3 here is CAWSRSRIVLSGYTF. In DNA form, the CDR3 reads TGTGCCTGGAGTCGGAGCAGAATCGTCCTCAGTGGCTACACCTTC. The full variable domain, with the rest looked up from reference TRBV30 and TRBJ1-2, is SQTIHQWPATLVQPVGSPLSLECTVEGTSNPNLYWYRQAAGRGLQLLFYSVGIGQISSEVPQNLSASRPQDRQFILSSKKLLLSDSGFYLCAWSRSRIVLSGYTFGSGTRLTVV.

The V call is TRBV19, the J call TRBJ1-5; 7 nucleotides agree with TRBD1. CDR1 and CDR2 from the germline V gene are LNHDA and SQIVND (reference sequence). Unmatched junction bases numbered 6, after V lost 7 bases and J lost 0 bases. The CDR3 has 15 residues. In nucleotides, the CDR3 is TGTGCCAGTAAGGGGGCCTCCTATAGCAATCAGCCCCAGCATTTT. This codes for CASKGASYSNQPQHF.

The rearrangement links TRBV18 to TRBJ2-1, with 8 bases matching TRBD2. CDR1 KGHSH and CDR2 LQKENI come from the germline V gene. This CDR3 spans 14 amino acids. V dropped 6 bases and J dropped 2; count of bases not matched to a gene: 3. The CDR3 DNA is TGTGCCAGCTCCGGGGGGGTCCCCTACAATGAGCAGTTCTTC. Amino acids: CASSGGVPYNEQFF.

This chain uses TRBV5-1 with TRBJ1-1; maybe TRBD1 (6 bases). The germline gives CDR1 SGHRS, CDR2 YFSETQ. Trimming stripped 3 bases from V and 4 bases from J, with 16 bases between. The CDR3 is 15 residues long. The CDR3 nucleotides are TGCGCCAGCAGCTGGGCCGGGGGGGCGACCACTGAAGCTTTCTTT. Translated: CASSWAGGATTEAFF. Supplemented by reference TRBV5-1 and TRBJ1-1, the full variable domain reads KAGVTQTPRYLIKTRGQQVTLSCSPISGHRSVSWYQQTPGQGLQFLFEYFSETQRNKGNFPGRFSGRQFSNSRSEMNVSTLELGDSALYLCASSWAGGATTEAFFGQGTRLTVV.

This chain connects TRBV6-1 to TRBJ1-6; 10 bases are shared with TRBD1. Germline V gene lookup returns CDR1 MNHNS and CDR2 SASEGT. V lost 3 bases and J lost 6; bases outside the gene matches: 11. The CDR3 runs 18 residues. The CDR3, as DNA: TGTGCCAGCAGTGAGTACCCTCCCGGGACAGGGGTTAATTCACCCCTCCACTTT. Encoded protein: CASSEYPPGTGVNSPLHF.

This clone was observed once. This sequence joins TRBV7-9 and TRBJ2-2; 7 bases line up with TRBD1. V lost 4 bases, J lost 5 bases, and 13 bases stayed unmatched. Germline values: CDR1 SEHNR, CDR2 FQNEAQ (reference sequence). The CDR3 runs to 17 residues. The CDR3 loop is CASSSKRAGGITGELFF. The CDR3 region has the DNA TGTGCCAGCAGCTCAAAACGGGCAGGGGGAATTACCGGGGAGCTGTTTTTT.

The CDR3 sequence is CATSGGRDGYGYTF. The CDR3 DNA is TGTGCCACCTCCGGCGGGAGGGATGGCTATGGCTACACCTTC. This chain joins TRBV15 and TRBJ1-2, with D uncertain. This CDR3 region has 14 residues. Between the trimmed V and J ends, which lost 8 bases and 4 bases, there was a span of 17 bases. The germline CDR1 and CDR2 sequences are LNHNV and YYDKDF (reference sequence).